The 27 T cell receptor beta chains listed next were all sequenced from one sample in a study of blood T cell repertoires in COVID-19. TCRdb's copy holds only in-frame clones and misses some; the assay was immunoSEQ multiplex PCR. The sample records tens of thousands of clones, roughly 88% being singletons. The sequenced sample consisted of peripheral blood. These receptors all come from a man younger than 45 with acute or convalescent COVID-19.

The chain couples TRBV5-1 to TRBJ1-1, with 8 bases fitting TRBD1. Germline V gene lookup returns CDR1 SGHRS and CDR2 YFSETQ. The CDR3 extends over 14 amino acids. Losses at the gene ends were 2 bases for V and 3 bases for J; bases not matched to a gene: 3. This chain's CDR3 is CASSFQGADTEAFF. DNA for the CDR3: TGCGCCAGCAGCTTTCAGGGGGCTGACACTGAAGCTTTCTTT.

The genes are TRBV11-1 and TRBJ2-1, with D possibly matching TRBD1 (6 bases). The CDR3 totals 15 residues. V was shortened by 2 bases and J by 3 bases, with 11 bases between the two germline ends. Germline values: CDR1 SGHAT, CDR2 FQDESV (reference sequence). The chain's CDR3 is CASSLLLTGYNEQFF. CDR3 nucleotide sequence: TGTGCCAGCAGCTTATTGCTGACAGGCTACAATGAGCAGTTCTTC.

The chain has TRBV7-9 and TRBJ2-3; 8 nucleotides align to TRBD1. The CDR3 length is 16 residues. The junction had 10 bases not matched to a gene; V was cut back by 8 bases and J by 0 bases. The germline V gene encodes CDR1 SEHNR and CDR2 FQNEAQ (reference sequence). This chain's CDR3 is CASPETGAPSTDTQYF. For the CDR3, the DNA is TGTGCCAGCCCTGAGACAGGGGCCCCTAGCACAGATACGCAGTATTTT.

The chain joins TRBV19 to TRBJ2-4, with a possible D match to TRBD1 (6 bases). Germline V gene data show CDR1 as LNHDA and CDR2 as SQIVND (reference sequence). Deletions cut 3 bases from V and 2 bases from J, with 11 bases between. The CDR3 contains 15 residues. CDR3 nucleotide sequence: TGTGCCAGTAGTATGGGCAGGGGAACCAAAAACATTCAGTACTTC. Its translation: CASSMGRGTKNIQYF.

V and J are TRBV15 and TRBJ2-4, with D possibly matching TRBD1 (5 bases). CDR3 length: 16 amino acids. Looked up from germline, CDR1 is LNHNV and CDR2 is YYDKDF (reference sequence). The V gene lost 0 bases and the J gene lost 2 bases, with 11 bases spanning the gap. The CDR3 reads CATSRDHAGSKNIQYF. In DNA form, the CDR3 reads TGTGCCACCAGCAGAGATCATGCAGGGTCCAAAAACATTCAGTACTTC.

CDR3 in DNA: TGCGCCAGCAGCTCGGGGGGGTATAACACAGATACGCAGTATTTT. Translating it yields CASSSGGYNTDTQYF. The rearrangement joins TRBV5-1 to TRBJ2-3, with 8 bases identical to TRBD2. V lost 3 bases and J lost 2; bases outside the gene matches: 5. The germline V gene has CDR1 SGHRS and CDR2 YFSETQ. The CDR3 totals 15 residues.

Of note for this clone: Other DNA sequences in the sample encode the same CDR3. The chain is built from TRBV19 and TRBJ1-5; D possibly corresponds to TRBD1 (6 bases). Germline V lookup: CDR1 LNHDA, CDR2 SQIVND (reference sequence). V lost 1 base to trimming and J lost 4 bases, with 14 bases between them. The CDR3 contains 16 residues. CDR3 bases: TGTGCCAGTAGTATAGTTTGGACAGCCGATAATCAGCCCCAGCATTTT. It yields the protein CASSIVWTADNQPQHF.

CDR3 sequence (DNA): TGTGCCAGCAGCTTAGGACTAGCGGGAGCTCCCGCCGGATACAATGAGCAGTTCTTC. Its translation is CASSLGLAGAPAGYNEQFF. The genes are TRBV7-2 and TRBJ2-1; the match to TRBD2 covers 12 bases. V trimming: 1 base; J trimming: 4 bases; junction bases outside the gene matches: 11. Looked up from germline, CDR1 is SGHTA and CDR2 is FQGNSA. The CDR3 runs 19 residues.

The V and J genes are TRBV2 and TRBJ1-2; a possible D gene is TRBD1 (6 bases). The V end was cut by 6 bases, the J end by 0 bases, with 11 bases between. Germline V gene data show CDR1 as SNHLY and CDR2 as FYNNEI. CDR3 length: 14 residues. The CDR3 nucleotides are TGTGCCAGCAGCCTAGGACAGTCTAACTATGGCTACACCTTC. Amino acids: CASSLGQSNYGYTF.

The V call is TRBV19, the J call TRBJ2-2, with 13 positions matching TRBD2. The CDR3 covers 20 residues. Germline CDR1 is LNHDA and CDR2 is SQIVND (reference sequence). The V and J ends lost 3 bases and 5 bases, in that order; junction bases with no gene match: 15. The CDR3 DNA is TGTGCCAGTAGTATGCGGCCCCCGGGCTCGGGACTAGCGGGAACCGGGGAGCTGTTTTTT. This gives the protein CASSMRPPGSGLAGTGELFF.

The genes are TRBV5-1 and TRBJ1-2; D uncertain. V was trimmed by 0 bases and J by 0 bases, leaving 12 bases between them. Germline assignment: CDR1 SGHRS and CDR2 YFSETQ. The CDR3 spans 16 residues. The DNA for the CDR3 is TGCGCCAGCAGCTTGGGAGACAATACGCCTAACTATGGCTACACCTTC. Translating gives CASSLGDNTPNYGYTF.

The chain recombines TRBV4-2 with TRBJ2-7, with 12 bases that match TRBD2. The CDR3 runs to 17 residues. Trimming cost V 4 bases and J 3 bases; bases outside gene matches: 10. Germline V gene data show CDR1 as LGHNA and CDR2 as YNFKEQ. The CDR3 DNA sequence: TGTGCCAGCAGCCCGACTAGCGGGAGAATCCTAGGCTACGAGCAGTACTTC. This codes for CASSPTSGRILGYEQYF.

This chain's CDR3 is CASSLMAGSSPLHF. The CDR3, as DNA: TGTGCCAGCAGTTTAATGGCAGGTTCTTCACCCCTCCACTTT. The rearrangement links TRBV27 to TRBJ1-6; D remains ambiguous. V was shortened by 2 bases and J by 9 bases, with 11 bases between the two germline ends. The CDR3 length is 14 residues. Germline assignment: CDR1 MNHEY and CDR2 SMNVEV (reference sequence).

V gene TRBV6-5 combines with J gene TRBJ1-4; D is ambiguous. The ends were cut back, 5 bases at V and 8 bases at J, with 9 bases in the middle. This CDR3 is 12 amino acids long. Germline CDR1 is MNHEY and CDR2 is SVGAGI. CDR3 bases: TGTGCCAGCAGTCCAAGGGAGGAAAAACTGTTTTTT. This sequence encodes CASSPREEKLFF.

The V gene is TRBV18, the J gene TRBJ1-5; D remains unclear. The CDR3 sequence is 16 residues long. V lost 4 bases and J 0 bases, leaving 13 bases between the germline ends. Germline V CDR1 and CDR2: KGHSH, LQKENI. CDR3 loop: CASSLSSGSSNQPQHF. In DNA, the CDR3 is TGTGCCAGCTCACTCTCCAGCGGGTCTAGCAATCAGCCCCAGCATTTT.

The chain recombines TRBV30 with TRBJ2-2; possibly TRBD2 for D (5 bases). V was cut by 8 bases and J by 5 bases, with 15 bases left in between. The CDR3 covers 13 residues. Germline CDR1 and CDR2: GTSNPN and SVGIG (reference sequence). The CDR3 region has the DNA TGTGCCATACGCGAGGGATGGACCGGGGAGCTGTTTTTT. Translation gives CAIREGWTGELFF. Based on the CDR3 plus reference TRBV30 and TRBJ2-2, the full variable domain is SQTIHQWPATLVQPVGSPLSLECTVEGTSNPNLYWYRQAAGRGLQLLFYSVGIGQISSEVPQNLSASRPQDRQFILSSKKLLLSDSGFYLCAIREGWTGELFFGEGSRLTVL.

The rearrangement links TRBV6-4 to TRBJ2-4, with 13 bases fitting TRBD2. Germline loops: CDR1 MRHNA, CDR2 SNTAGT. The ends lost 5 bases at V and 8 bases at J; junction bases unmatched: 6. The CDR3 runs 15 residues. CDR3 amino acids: CASSRLAGGVDIQYF. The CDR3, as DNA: TGTGCCAGCAGTAGACTAGCGGGAGGAGTAGACATTCAGTACTTC.

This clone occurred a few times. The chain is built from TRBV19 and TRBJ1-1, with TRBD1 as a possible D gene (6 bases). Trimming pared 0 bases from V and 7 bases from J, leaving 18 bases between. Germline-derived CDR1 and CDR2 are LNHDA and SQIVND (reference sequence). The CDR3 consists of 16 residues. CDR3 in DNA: TGTGCCAGTAGTATAGATCCTCTCCCGGGACACCTTGAAGCTTTCTTT. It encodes CASSIDPLPGHLEAFF.

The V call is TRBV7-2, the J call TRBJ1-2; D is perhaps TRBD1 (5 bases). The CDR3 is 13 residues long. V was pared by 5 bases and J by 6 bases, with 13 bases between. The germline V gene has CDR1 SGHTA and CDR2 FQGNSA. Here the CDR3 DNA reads TGTGCCAGCAGCCTATCGGGGGGTGATGGCTACACCTTC. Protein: CASSLSGGDGYTF. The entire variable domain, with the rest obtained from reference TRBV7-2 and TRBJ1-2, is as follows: GAGVSQSPSNKVTEKGKDVELRCDPISGHTALYWYRQSLGQGLEFLIYFQGNSAPDKSGLPSDRFSAERTGGSVSTLTIQRTQQEDSAVYLCASSLSGGDGYTFGSGTRLTVV.

CDR3 sequence reads: CASSLGRDVGYTF. CDR3 DNA: TGCGCCAGCAGCTTGGGCAGGGATGTTGGCTACACCTTC. The chain employs TRBV5-1 and TRBJ1-2; D may be TRBD1 (5 bases). Between the trimmed V and J ends, which lost 0 bases and 7 bases, there was a span of 10 bases. Germline CDR1 is SGHRS and CDR2 is YFSETQ. The length of the CDR3 is 13 residues.

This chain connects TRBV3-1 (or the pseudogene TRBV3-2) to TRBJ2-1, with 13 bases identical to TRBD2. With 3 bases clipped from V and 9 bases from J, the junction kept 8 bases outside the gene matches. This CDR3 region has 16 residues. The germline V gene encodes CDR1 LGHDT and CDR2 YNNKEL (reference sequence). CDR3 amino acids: CASSHATSGRAPEQFF. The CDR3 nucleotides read TGTGCCAGCAGCCATGCTACTAGCGGGAGGGCCCCTGAGCAGTTCTTC.

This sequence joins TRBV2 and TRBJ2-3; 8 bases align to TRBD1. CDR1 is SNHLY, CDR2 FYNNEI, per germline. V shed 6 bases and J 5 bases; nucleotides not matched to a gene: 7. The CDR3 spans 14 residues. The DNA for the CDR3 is TGTGCCAGCAGAAGGACAGGGCAGGGAGATACGCAGTATTTT. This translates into CASRRTGQGDTQYF.

In DNA form, the CDR3 reads TGTGCCAGCAGCCAAGTCCTTAGGACAGGGGCTGGCTACACCTTC. It is translated as CASSQVLRTGAGYTF. This sequence joins TRBV3-1 (or the pseudogene TRBV3-2) and TRBJ1-2, with 9 nucleotides matching TRBD1. The CDR3 loop spans 15 amino acids. V was clipped by 1 base and J by 7 bases; unmatched bases: 7. Germline loops: CDR1 LGHDT, CDR2 YNNKEL (reference sequence).

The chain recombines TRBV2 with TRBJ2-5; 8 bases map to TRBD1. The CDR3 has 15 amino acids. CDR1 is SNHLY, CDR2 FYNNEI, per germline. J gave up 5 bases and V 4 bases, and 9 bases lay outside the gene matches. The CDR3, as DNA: TGTGCCAGCAGTGTCCCATCAGGGGGCCGGGAGACCCAGTACTTC. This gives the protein CASSVPSGGRETQYF.

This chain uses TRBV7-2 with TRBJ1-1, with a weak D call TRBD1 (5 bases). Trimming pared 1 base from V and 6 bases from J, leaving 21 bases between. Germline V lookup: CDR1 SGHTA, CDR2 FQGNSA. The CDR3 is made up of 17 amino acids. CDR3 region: CASSLVSFWDGGAEAFF. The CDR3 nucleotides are TGTGCCAGCAGCTTAGTAAGTTTTTGGGACGGAGGGGCTGAAGCTTTCTTT.

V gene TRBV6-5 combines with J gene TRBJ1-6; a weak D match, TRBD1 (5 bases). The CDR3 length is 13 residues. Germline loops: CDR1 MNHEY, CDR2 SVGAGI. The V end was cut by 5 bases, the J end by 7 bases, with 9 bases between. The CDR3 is CASSNRQNSPLHF. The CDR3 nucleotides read TGTGCCAGCAGTAACCGACAGAATTCACCCCTCCACTTT.

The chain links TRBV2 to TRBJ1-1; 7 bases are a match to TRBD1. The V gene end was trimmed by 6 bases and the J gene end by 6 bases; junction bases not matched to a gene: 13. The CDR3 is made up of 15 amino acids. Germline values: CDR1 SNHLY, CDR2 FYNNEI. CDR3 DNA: TGTGCCAGCAGCCCTCGACAGGGTCGTGATTCTGAAGCTTTCTTT. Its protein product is CASSPRQGRDSEAFF. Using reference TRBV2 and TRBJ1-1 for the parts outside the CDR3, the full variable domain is EPEVTQTPSHQVTQMGQEVILRCVPISNHLYFYWYRQILGQKVEFLVSFYNNEISEKSEIFDDQFSVERPDGSNFTLKIRSTKLEDSAMYFCASSPRQGRDSEAFFGQGTRLTVV.